A single sample is the source of the 27 T cell receptor beta chains below, sequenced in a study of blood T cell repertoires in COVID-19. The assay was immunoSEQ multiplex PCR, and TCRdb's table has in-frame clones only and misses some. The table lists around 310,000 clones, around 92% of them singletons. Sequencing was carried out using PBMCs or T cells enriched from blood (not recorded which). These receptors were taken from a woman aged 25 to 39 who had recovered from COVID-19.

The rearrangement links TRBV7-8 to TRBJ2-3; perhaps TRBD2 as D (5 bases). Trimming left V 5 bases short and J 8 bases short, with 11 bases between. From germline, CDR1 is SGHVS and CDR2 FQNEAQ. There are 12 residues in the CDR3. CDR3 coding DNA: TGTGCCAGCAGCCCACAGAGCGGTACGCAGTATTTT. It is translated as CASSPQSGTQYF.

The rearrangement uses TRBV7-2 and TRBJ2-1; no definite D call. CDR1 SGHTA and CDR2 FQGNSA come from the germline V gene. There are 15 residues in the CDR3. Deletions cut 2 bases from V and 7 bases from J, with 15 bases between. The CDR3 nucleotides read TGTGCCAGCAGCTTATATTATGACAATAAAAATGAGCAGTTCTTC. This sequence encodes CASSLYYDNKNEQFF.

The CDR3 sequence is CASSAGTGATEAFF. For the CDR3, the DNA is TGTGCCAGTAGTGCGGGGACAGGGGCCACTGAAGCTTTCTTT. J is TRBJ1-1 and V is TRBV19, with 10 nucleotides matching TRBD1. This CDR3 region has 14 residues. The V segment lost 5 bases and the J segment 4 bases; nucleotides outside the gene matches: 4. Germline V gives CDR1 LNHDA, CDR2 SQIVND (reference sequence).

J is TRBJ1-1 and V is TRBV10-3; TRBD1 matches at 8 bases. Germline loops: CDR1 ENHRY, CDR2 SYGVKD. The length of the CDR3 is 15 residues. The V and J ends lost 6 bases and 1 base, in that order; junction bases with no gene match: 7. This chain's CDR3 is CAISQDRAENTEAFF. The CDR3 DNA sequence: TGTGCCATCAGCCAGGACAGGGCGGAGAACACTGAAGCTTTCTTT.

The chain is built from TRBV2 and TRBJ2-7, with no clear D. Trimming left V 10 bases short and J 4 bases short, with 17 bases between. The CDR3 covers 13 residues. The germline gives CDR1 SNHLY, CDR2 FYNNEI. The CDR3 loop reads CATLNSPEYEQYF. The CDR3 DNA reads as TGTGCCACCCTAAATAGCCCAGAATACGAGCAGTACTTC.

The gene calls are TRBV4-1 and TRBJ2-7; 10 bases fit TRBD1. V was pared by 4 bases and J by 6 bases, with 12 bases of the junction left unmatched. CDR1 and CDR2 (germline): MGHRA, YSYEKL. CDR3 length: 16 residues. The CDR3 sequence: CASSRLEGTGAGEQYF. CDR3 nucleotides: TGCGCCAGCAGCCGCCTTGAAGGGACAGGGGCCGGCGAGCAGTACTTC.

Of note for this clone: In the same sample, other DNA sequences code for this CDR3. This chain joins TRBV18 and TRBJ2-2; 8 nucleotides align to TRBD1. Germline V CDR1 and CDR2: KGHSH, LQKENI. V was clipped by 3 bases and J by 1 base; unmatched bases: 1. This CDR3 spans 15 amino acids. CDR3 region: CASSPGTGNTGELFF. The CDR3 DNA sequence: TGTGCCAGCTCACCCGGGACAGGGAACACCGGGGAGCTGTTTTTT.

This sequence joins TRBV30 and TRBJ2-1; D gene ambiguous. The CDR3 is 14 residues long. The germline CDR1 and CDR2 sequences are GTSNPN and SVGIG (reference sequence). The germline V and J ends were trimmed by 5 bases and 0 bases, with 11 bases remaining between them. CDR3 sequence (DNA): TGTGCCTGGTCACCGTGGAGCTCCTACAATGAGCAGTTCTTC. This sequence encodes CAWSPWSSYNEQFF.

This clone has just a few counts. The chain links TRBV19 to TRBJ2-3; the match to TRBD2 covers 8 bases. The CDR3 is made up of 18 amino acids. V lost 6 bases, J lost 2 bases, and 16 bases stayed unmatched. The germline CDR1 and CDR2 sequences are LNHDA and SQIVND (reference sequence). Here the CDR3 reads CASSLHPGLAGITDTQYF. CDR3 sequence (DNA): TGTGCCAGTAGCCTCCATCCGGGGCTAGCGGGTATCACAGATACGCAGTATTTT.

The V gene is TRBV6-5, the J gene TRBJ2-5; D might be TRBD2 (5 bases). The CDR3 sequence is 14 residues long. V lost 2 bases and J lost 5, with 12 bases in between. Germline V gene lookup returns CDR1 MNHEY and CDR2 SVGAGI. The chain's CDR3 is CASSYRGLHETQYF. In DNA, the CDR3 is TGTGCCAGCAGTTACCGGGGTCTTCACGAGACCCAGTACTTC.

The rearrangement uses TRBV27 and TRBJ2-1; 10 positions agree with TRBD2. V shed 6 bases and J 4 bases; nucleotides not matched to a gene: 3. Germline-derived CDR1 and CDR2 are MNHEY and SMNVEV (reference sequence). The CDR3 consists of 14 residues. The CDR3 bases are TGTGCCAGCAGATGGACTAGCGGTTACAATGAGCAGTTCTTC. This encodes CASRWTSGYNEQFF.

The V and J genes are TRBV19 and TRBJ1-2; 8 bases agree with TRBD1. The V gene's germline CDR1 is LNHDA and CDR2 SQIVND (reference sequence). The CDR3 is made up of 15 amino acids. V lost 5 bases, J lost 7 bases, and 12 bases stayed unmatched. Written as DNA, the CDR3 is TGTGCCAGTAGTCTTCTTGCGGGACAGGTCGTTGGCTACACCTTC. It is translated as CASSLLAGQVVGYTF.

The rearrangement links TRBV6-1 to TRBJ2-7; possibly TRBD2 for D (5 bases). Germline V gene data show CDR1 as MNHNS and CDR2 as SASEGT. V was cut by 1 base and J by 1 base, with 11 bases left in between. The CDR3 sequence is 15 residues long. The CDR3 here is CASSEEDSASYEQYF. For the CDR3, the DNA is TGTGCCAGCAGTGAAGAAGATAGCGCGTCCTACGAGCAGTACTTC.

V and J are TRBV7-3 and TRBJ2-1; 10 nucleotides align to TRBD2. There are 16 residues in the CDR3. Germline V gene sequence: CDR1 SGHTA, CDR2 FQGTGA. The V and J ends lost 2 bases and 5 bases, in that order; junction bases with no gene match: 6. This chain's CDR3 is CASSLGAGGVDNEQFF. For the CDR3, the DNA is TGTGCCAGCAGCTTAGGAGCGGGAGGGGTTGACAATGAGCAGTTCTTC.

J is TRBJ2-2 and V is TRBV5-1, with a tentative D call TRBD2 (7 bases). The CDR3 extends over 14 amino acids. V lost 9 bases to trimming and J lost 1 base, with 13 bases between them. Germline CDR1 and CDR2: SGHRS and YFSETQ. The CDR3 region is CATRGGQNTGELFF. The CDR3 DNA is TGCGCCACCCGCGGGGGACAGAACACCGGGGAGCTGTTTTTT.

This chain connects TRBV28 to TRBJ2-7, with 8 bases lining up with TRBD1. Unmatched junction bases numbered 7, after V lost 2 bases and J lost 4 bases. Germline V lookup: CDR1 MDHEN, CDR2 SYDVKM. This CDR3 has 15 amino acids. This CDR3 reads CASSLPTGVLYEQYF. CDR3 DNA sequence: TGTGCCAGCAGTTTACCGACAGGGGTTCTTTACGAGCAGTACTTC. The variable domain in full, completed from reference TRBV28 and TRBJ2-7, reads DVKVTQSSRYLVKRTGEKVFLECVQDMDHENMFWYRQDPGLGLRLIYFSYDVKMKEKGDIPEGYSVSREKKERFSLILESASTNQTSMYLCASSLPTGVLYEQYFGPGTRLTVT.

In the case of this clone: This sample also contains other DNA sequences that code for the same CDR3. The rearrangement uses TRBV28 and TRBJ2-7; D ambiguous. V was cut by 2 bases and J by 6 bases, with 5 bases left in between. The germline gives CDR1 MDHEN, CDR2 SYDVKM. CDR3 size: 11 residues. The chain's CDR3 is CASSLRSEQYF. The CDR3 region has the DNA TGTGCCAGCAGTTTACGGTCCGAGCAGTACTTC.

The CDR3 region is CASSIGKASDGYTF. CDR3 nucleotides: TGTGCCAGTAGTATAGGGAAGGCCAGCGATGGCTACACCTTC. V and J are TRBV19 and TRBJ1-2; D gene uncertain. Trimming stripped 1 base from V and 6 bases from J, with 12 bases between. The CDR3 has 14 amino acids. Germline values: CDR1 LNHDA, CDR2 SQIVND (reference sequence).

The chain recombines TRBV7-9 with TRBJ2-5; tentative D call: TRBD1 (6 bases). The length of the CDR3 is 17 residues. The germline V gene encodes CDR1 SEHNR and CDR2 FQNEAQ (reference sequence). The germline V and J ends were trimmed by 1 base and 4 bases, with 19 bases remaining between them. Here the CDR3 DNA reads TGTGCCAGCAGCTTAGTATATGGGACACCCGGAGGAGAGACCCAGTACTTC. Its protein is CASSLVYGTPGGETQYF.

V and J are TRBV5-1 and TRBJ2-6, with 10 bases identical to TRBD1. The V gene's germline CDR1 is SGHRS and CDR2 YFSETQ. The CDR3 totals 19 residues. V lost 4 bases to trimming and J lost 0 bases; unmatched junction nucleotides: 10. Here the CDR3 DNA reads TGCGCCAGCAGCCCCCAACCGGGACAGGGGAGCTCTGGGGCCAACGTCCTGACTTTC. Translation: CASSPQPGQGSSGANVLTF.

The chain combines TRBV11-1 with TRBJ1-1; TRBD1 is a possible D gene (5 bases). This CDR3 region has 16 residues. V gave up 1 base and J gave up 1 base, with 13 bases separating them. Germline V lookup: CDR1 SGHAT, CDR2 FQDESV (reference sequence). DNA for the CDR3: TGTGCCAGCAGCTTAGGTGCCTGGACACGGAACACTGAAGCTTTCTTT. As protein: CASSLGAWTRNTEAFF.

The CDR3 DNA reads as TGTGCCAGCAGTTTATTGAGAAAAAACACCGGGGAGCTGTTTTTT. This encodes CASSLLRKNTGELFF. The V call is TRBV28, the J call TRBJ2-2; D gene ambiguous. Germline V gene lookup returns CDR1 MDHEN and CDR2 SYDVKM. The length of the CDR3 is 15 residues. V lost 1 base and J lost 2, with 8 bases in between.

The chain has TRBV25-1 and TRBJ2-2, with D possibly TRBD2 on 6 matching bases. From germline, CDR1 is MGHDK and CDR2 SYGVNS. Trimming shortened V by 3 bases and J by 4 bases, and 12 bases separated the two germline ends. CDR3 size: 15 residues. The DNA of the CDR3 is TGTGCCAGCAGTGATACCGGGACTCTCACCGGGGAGCTGTTTTTT. Translated: CASSDTGTLTGELFF. The variable domain in full, with the rest retrieved from reference TRBV25-1 and TRBJ2-2, is EADIYQTPRYLVIGTGKKITLECSQTMGHDKMYWYQQDPGMELHLIHYSYGVNSTEKGDLSSESTVSRIRTEHFPLTLESARPSHTSQYLCASSDTGTLTGELFFGEGSRLTVL.

The chain has TRBV9 and TRBJ1-2, with D possibly being TRBD1 (5 bases). V was pared by 0 bases and J by 8 bases, with 14 bases between. Germline values: CDR1 SGDLS, CDR2 YYNGEE. The CDR3 runs 14 residues. In nucleotides, the CDR3 is TGTGCCAGCAGCGTAGGAGGGACTCCCTCGGGCTACACCTTC. Translated: CASSVGGTPSGYTF.

This clone was counted between two and nine times. The chain combines TRBV29-1 with TRBJ1-2; tentative D call: TRBD1 (6 bases). Between the trimmed V and J ends, which lost 0 bases and 1 base, there was a span of 12 bases. The CDR3 contains 15 residues. The V gene's germline CDR1 is SQVTM and CDR2 ANQGSEA. This chain's CDR3 is CSVEDPRTDNYGYTF. The CDR3 nucleotides are TGCAGCGTTGAAGATCCTAGGACAGATAACTATGGCTACACCTTC.

The V call is TRBV7-2, the J call TRBJ1-3, with 7 bases lining up with TRBD1. Germline V gene data show CDR1 as SGHTA and CDR2 as FQGNSA. The junction had 11 bases not matched to a gene; V was cut back by 5 bases and J by 4 bases. CDR3 length equals 16 residues. The CDR3 reads CASSHSTGSRGNTIYF. The DNA for the CDR3 is TGTGCCAGCAGCCACTCGACAGGGAGCAGGGGAAACACCATATATTTT.

This clone was counted once. The V gene is TRBV6-4, the J gene TRBJ2-1; D remains ambiguous. Germline CDR1 is MRHNA and CDR2 is SNTAGT. The germline V and J ends were trimmed by 1 base and 8 bases, with 12 bases remaining between them. The CDR3 extends over 14 amino acids. CDR3: CASSDLASFDEQFF. CDR3 bases: TGTGCCAGCAGTGACTTGGCTAGTTTTGATGAGCAGTTCTTC.